The text below deals with one T cell receptor (beta chain). Its antigen is unidentified. The entry originates in a study of cytomegalovirus exposure and HLA in healthy donors. About the study: There were under 130 million unique TCR beta sequences, drawn from about 190 million T cells, in an earlier analysis. Around 78 million unique TCRs, all from HLA-typed donors, were included in an early release of the data.

The CDR3 spans 10 residues. The germline V gene has CDR1 DFQATT and CDR2 SNEGSKA (reference sequence). Amplification used 60 Vbeta primers and 13 Jbeta primers. Profiled with immunoSEQ multiplex PCR; TCRdb holds only in-frame clones, not every one. The sample data list 200,000 to 250,000 clones. Notes on the study in general: Follow-up analysis later connected one missense variant in DCLRE1C with trimming of TCR beta V- and J-genes.

The TCR sequence derives from a woman in her twenties or thirties in good health and CMV-seropositive. The chain combines TRBV20-1 with TRBJ2-7; TRBD1 is a possible D gene (6 bases). The sequenced material came from PBMCs. The CDR3 is CRSRGCEQYF. The CDR3 DNA sequence: TGCAGAAGTAGGGGGTGCGAGCAGTACTTC.